This TCR beta chain originates from a study of blood T cell repertoires in COVID-19. Original methodology: How many nucleated cells were present was estimated from reference gene primer amplification. Method: immunoSEQ multiplex PCR; TCRdb's copy keeps in-frame clones and lacks some. V and J calls plus clone size are reproduced from that table; the DNA served to infer D and trimming. The sample has 180,000 or so clones, about 85% seen once. The CDR3 loop spans 15 amino acids. CDR1 LNHDA and CDR2 SQIVND come from the germline V gene (reference sequence). With 7 bases removed from V and 4 bases from J, the gap between germline ends came to 16 bases.

The receptor was derived from a woman older than 75 with acute or convalescent COVID-19. This rearrangement joins TRBV19 to TRBJ2-2, with D uncertain. Material for sequencing was peripheral blood. CDR3 region: CASKTIPAITGELFF. In DNA, the CDR3 is TGTGCCAGTAAAACCATCCCCGCGATCACCGGGGAGCTGTTTTTT.